The present T cell receptor beta chain was sequenced within a study of cytomegalovirus exposure and HLA in healthy donors. Findings and caveats of the study: Most of the TCR beta V segments (in an earlier analysis) were productive either about 90% or about 30% of the time. Differences between HLA loci emerged in a later analysis of TCR association rates, with DRB1 most and HLA-C fewest. Analysis was carried out at a later point, and it linked a missense DCLRE1C variant to TCR beta V- and J-gene trimming. Among the CMV-associated chains, a few were confirmed in vitro as specific for CMV antigens.

Of note for this clone: Its target is not known.

The germline V gene encodes CDR1 SGHRS and CDR2 YFSETQ. Trimming shortened V by 0 bases and J by 2 bases, and 8 bases separated the two germline ends. CDR3 length: 14 amino acids. The PCR employed 60 Vbeta primers together with 13 Jbeta primers. The table came from immunoSEQ multiplex PCR; TCRdb's copy has only in-frame clones and leaves some out. The table has approximately 150,000 clones, over 75% seen once. Sequences were obtained from PBMCs. The receptor was isolated from a male donor in good health and CMV-seronegative. This rearrangement joins TRBV5-1 to TRBJ2-5; possibly TRBD2 for D (5 bases). The CDR3 DNA is TGCGCCAGCAGCTTGGGGGAGCCACAAGAGACCCAGTACTTC. This encodes CASSLGEPQETQYF.